This TCR beta chain was captured by sequencing in a study of blood T cell repertoires in COVID-19. As for the study in general: The origin of the acute and convalescent COVID-19 samples was the United States, Italy and Spain.

The ends lost 7 bases at V and 1 base at J; junction bases unmatched: 2. Germline CDR1 reads LNHDA; CDR2 reads SQIVND (reference sequence). The CDR3 totals 13 residues. Seattle researchers signed up patients amid active infection and tracked them longitudinally. As originally analysed: Cell counts per sample came from amplifying reference gene primers. Profiled with immunoSEQ multiplex PCR; TCRdb holds only in-frame clones, not every one. That table furnishes V, J and clone size, whereas the DNA furnished D and trimming. Among 160,000 or so clones listed, 70% to 90% were seen once. This TCR came from a woman aged 45-60 years with COVID-19, enrolled during active disease. This chain joins TRBV19 and TRBJ2-5; 8 positions agree with TRBD2. Material: peripheral blood. Here the CDR3 DNA reads TGTGCCAGTACCGCGGGGGGCCAAGAGACCCAGTACTTC. This gives the protein CASTAGGQETQYF.